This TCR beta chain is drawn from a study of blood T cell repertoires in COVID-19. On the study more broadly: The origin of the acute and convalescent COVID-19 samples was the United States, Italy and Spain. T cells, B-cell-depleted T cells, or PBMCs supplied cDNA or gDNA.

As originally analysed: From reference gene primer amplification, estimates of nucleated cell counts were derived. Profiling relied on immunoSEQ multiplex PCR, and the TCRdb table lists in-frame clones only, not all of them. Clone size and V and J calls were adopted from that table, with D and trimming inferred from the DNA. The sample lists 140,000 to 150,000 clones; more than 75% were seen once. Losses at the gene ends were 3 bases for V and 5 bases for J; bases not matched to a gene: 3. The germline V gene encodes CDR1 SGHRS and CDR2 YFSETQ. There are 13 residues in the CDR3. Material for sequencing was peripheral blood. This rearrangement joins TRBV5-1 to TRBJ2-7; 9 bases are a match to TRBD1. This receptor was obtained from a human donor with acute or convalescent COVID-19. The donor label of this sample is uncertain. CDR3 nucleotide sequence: TGCGCCAGCAGCTCGGGACAGGGCCACGAGCAGTACTTC. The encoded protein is CASSSGQGHEQYF. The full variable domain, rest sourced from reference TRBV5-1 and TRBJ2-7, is KAGVTQTPRYLIKTRGQQVTLSCSPISGHRSVSWYQQTPGQGLQFLFEYFSETQRNKGNFPGRFSGRQFSNSRSEMNVSTLELGDSALYLCASSSGQGHEQYFGPGTRLTVT.